A selection of T cell receptor beta chains follows, all from one sample in a study of T cell changes during pregnancy in multiple sclerosis. Clones were sequenced by immunoSEQ multiplex PCR, and TCRdb holds only the in-frame ones, with some missing. The sample lists about 110,000 clones, 75% to 95% occurring once. The material sequenced was peripheral blood, taken before pregnancy. These receptors all come from a female donor with multiple sclerosis, enrolled in a pregnancy study. Each CDR3 is given with its conserved first and last residue. A D gene is named only where the DNA matches it firmly.

J gene | V gene | D gene | CDR3 length | CDR3 DNA | CDR3 protein
TRBJ2-7 | TRBV10-3 | TRBD1 | 14 | TGTGCCATTACATCCGGGACAGGGGTCGGCGAGCAGTACTTC | CAITSGTGVGEQYF
TRBJ1-6 | TRBV5-6 | NA | 15 | TGTGCCAGCAGCTCTAACGGACAGAATAATTCACCCCTCCACTTT | CASSSNGQNNSPLHF
TRBJ2-3 | TRBV5-4 | TRBD2 | 16 | TGTGCCAGCAGCTTGGGGGGGACTAGAAGCACAGATACGCAGTATTTT | CASSLGGTRSTDTQYF
TRBJ2-1 | TRBV20-1 | NA | 10 | TGCATGCTCTTACGGGGGGAGCAGTTCTTC | CMLLRGEQFF
TRBJ1-3 | TRBV10-3 | TRBD1 | 15 | TGTGCCATCATGCCGAGACAGGGAAGTGGAAACACCATATATTTT | CAIMPRQGSGNTIYF
TRBJ1-4 | TRBV7-2 | TRBD1 | 15 | TGTGCCAGCAGCCGGGACAGGGGGCGTAATGAAAAACTGTTTTTT | CASSRDRGRNEKLFF
TRBJ1-1 | TRBV4-2 | TRBD1 | 15 | TGTGCCAGCAGCCTGATGACAGGGGAAGGCACTGAAGCTTTCTTT | CASSLMTGEGTEAFF
TRBJ2-5 | TRBV13 | TRBD2 | 13 | TGTGCCAGCAGTAGACTAGCCGAGGAGACCCAGTACTTC | CASSRLAEETQYF
TRBJ2-5 | TRBV7-9 | TRBD2 | 15 | TGTGCCAGCAGCTTTAGCGGGAGAGTCCAAGAGACCCAGTACTTC | CASSFSGRVQETQYF
TRBJ2-7 | TRBV5-1 | NA | 14 | TGCGCCAGCAGCCCCGGGACTCGTTTTAGCGAGCAGTACTTC | CASSPGTRFSEQYF